This TCR beta chain was profiled in a study of tumor-infiltrating lymphocytes in primary liver carcinoma. The germline V gene encodes CDR1 MNHEY and CDR2 SVGAGI. The CDR3 runs to 14 residues. To note about this clonotype: The junction shows a germline mismatch at one end, possibly a read error.

Germline DNA was also extracted, while the blood RNA originated from unsorted whole blood. TCR beta cDNA came from about 470 ng total RNA, primed with a constant-region primer. Nested multiplex PCR, run for three rounds with slightly modified ARM-PCR, yielded TCR beta libraries. Rounds one and two of PCR, each of 9 to 11 cycles, were primed with TRBV1-TRBV30 forward primers and a C-beta reverse primer. TCRdb recomputed calls from the multiplex PCR reads with MiXCR, one row per CDR3 protein. This repertoire shows 180,000 or so distinct CDR3 sequences, roughly three fifths found once; its top ten account for 72%.

The sequencing sample was made of peripheral blood. This sequence was found in a man in his forties or fifties with primary liver carcinoma and hepatitis B virus infection. This chain joins TRBV6-5 and TRBJ2-7; TRBD1 matches 7 bases. As DNA, the CDR3 is TGTGCCAGCAGTTACAAGGGGGCCACCTACGAGCAGTGCTTC. Translating gives CASSYKGATYEQCF.